The 23 T cell receptor beta chains listed next were all sequenced from one sample in a study of Ad26.COV2.S vaccination and SARS-CoV-2 variants. Treatment: 15 to 20 received Ad26.COV2.S at low or high dose, single or two shots; 5 received placebo; per-sample allocation not given. Vaccine and placebo recipients were sampled on day 63 after the first injection. Only in-frame clones appear in the TCRdb table, and some are missing; sequencing was by immunoSEQ multiplex PCR. Among some 480,000 clones listed, around 85% were seen once. The material was peripheral blood, obtained in a trial of Ad26.COV2.S vaccine versus placebo. The source is a person aged 18-65 years who received the Ad26.COV2.S COVID-19 vaccine or a placebo.

This clone was seen only a few times. The chain recombines TRBV9 with TRBJ2-1; 11 positions match TRBD2. The CDR3 is made up of 17 amino acids. J was trimmed by 7 bases and V by 0 bases; bases with no gene match: 9. Germline-derived CDR1 and CDR2 are SGDLS and YYNGEE. CDR3 DNA: TGTGCCAGCAGCGTAGAGGGGATAGCGGGAGGGCGTAATGAGCAGTTCTTC. Translated: CASSVEGIAGGRNEQFF.

V and J are TRBV7-3 and TRBJ2-3, with 7 bases lining up with TRBD1. From germline, CDR1 is SGHTA and CDR2 FQGTGA. The V segment lost 4 bases and the J segment 1 base; nucleotides outside the gene matches: 2. This CDR3 contains 14 residues. Written as DNA, the CDR3 is TGTGCCAGCAGCTCCGGACAGGGCACAGATACGCAGTATTTT. Its protein is CASSSGQGTDTQYF.

This chain uses TRBV29-1 with TRBJ1-1; 7 nucleotides agree with TRBD1. V shed 2 bases and J 0 bases; nucleotides not matched to a gene: 6. The V gene's germline CDR1 is SQVTM and CDR2 ANQGSEA. CDR3 size: 15 residues. CDR3 bases: TGCAGCGTTGAAACCGGACAGGCCCTGAACACTGAAGCTTTCTTT. Amino acids: CSVETGQALNTEAFF.

This rearrangement joins TRBV29-1 to TRBJ2-2; no definite D call. CDR1 and CDR2 (germline): SQVTM, ANQGSEA. There are 15 residues in the CDR3. The V end lost 4 bases, the J end lost 4 bases, and 16 bases lay between the germline ends. The CDR3, as DNA: TGCAGCGTTGCCATGGTTAACGGCCCCACCGGGGAGCTGTTTTTT. Translation: CSVAMVNGPTGELFF.

V is TRBV6-4 and J is TRBJ1-2, with a possible D match to TRBD1 (5 bases). Germline V gives CDR1 MRHNA, CDR2 SNTAGT. V shed 0 bases and J shed 4 bases, with 9 bases lying between them. CDR3 length equals 14 residues. CDR3 in amino acids: CASSDSAGPYGYTF. CDR3 in DNA: TGTGCCAGCAGTGACTCGGCGGGGCCCTATGGCTACACCTTC.

The chain uses TRBV29-1 and TRBJ1-2, with D tentatively TRBD1 (5 bases). The CDR3 spans 15 residues. Germline CDR1 is SQVTM and CDR2 is ANQGSEA. V was pared by 1 base and J by 7 bases, with 19 bases between. The CDR3 here is CSVEVTGIGSAGYTF. Written as DNA, the CDR3 is TGCAGCGTTGAAGTTACAGGTATAGGATCGGCTGGCTACACCTTC.

V and J are TRBV28 and TRBJ1-3; possibly TRBD1 for D (5 bases). V lost 2 bases and J 0 bases, leaving 11 bases between the germline ends. Per germline, CDR1 MDHEN and CDR2 SYDVKM. The CDR3 runs 16 residues. CDR3 region: CASSLAAGISGNTIYF. DNA for the CDR3: TGTGCCAGCAGTTTAGCAGCAGGGATCTCTGGAAACACCATATATTTT.

The chain uses TRBV7-6 and TRBJ2-7, with a possible D match to TRBD2 (5 bases). The CDR3 has 15 amino acids. Germline V gives CDR1 SGHVS, CDR2 FNYEAQ. Trimming cost V 1 base and J 3 bases, with 13 bases left between them. This CDR3 is CASSLERARGYEQYF. The DNA of the CDR3 is TGTGCCAGCAGCTTAGAGAGGGCTCGGGGCTACGAGCAGTACTTC.

The V and J genes are TRBV28 and TRBJ2-7; D may be TRBD2 (5 bases). V lost 2 bases and J 6 bases, leaving 11 bases between the germline ends. The CDR3 contains 13 residues. The germline V gene encodes CDR1 MDHEN and CDR2 SYDVKM. The CDR3 spells CASSLGARAEQYF. DNA of the CDR3: TGTGCCAGCAGTTTAGGTGCGAGGGCCGAGCAGTACTTC.

The rearrangement uses TRBV30 and TRBJ2-7; 7 bases agree with TRBD1. This CDR3 spans 12 amino acids. In germline, CDR1 is GTSNPN, CDR2 SVGIG (reference sequence). J was trimmed by 2 bases and V by 4 bases; bases with no gene match: 2. The CDR3 DNA follows: TGTGCCTGGACGGGACAGACCTACGAGCAGTACTTC. Protein sequence: CAWTGQTYEQYF.

The chain combines TRBV2 with TRBJ2-7; D remains unclear. CDR1 and CDR2 from the germline V gene are SNHLY and FYNNEI. V was trimmed by 1 base and J by 6 bases, leaving 16 bases between them. The CDR3 is 15 amino acids. The CDR3 DNA follows: TGTGCCAGCAGTGAAGACCCCGGGCCGAAAGGCGAGCAGTACTTC. This codes for CASSEDPGPKGEQYF. Based on the CDR3 plus reference TRBV2 and TRBJ2-7, the full variable domain is EPEVTQTPSHQVTQMGQEVILRCVPISNHLYFYWYRQILGQKVEFLVSFYNNEISEKSEIFDDQFSVERPDGSNFTLKIRSTKLEDSAMYFCASSEDPGPKGEQYFGPGTRLTVT.

V usage is TRBV7-2 and J usage is TRBJ1-1, with D hard to call. Germline V gives CDR1 SGHTA, CDR2 FQGNSA. Deletions cut 6 bases from V and 0 bases from J, with 8 bases between. The CDR3 length is 13 residues. CDR3: CASSQTLNTEAFF. Written as DNA, the CDR3 is TGTGCCAGCAGTCAAACATTGAACACTGAAGCTTTCTTT.

The CDR3 protein is CASSYSLGNGYTF. Written as DNA, the CDR3 is TGTGCCAGCAGTTACAGTTTAGGGAACGGCTACACCTTC. V and J are TRBV6-5 and TRBJ1-2; D call uncertain. The ends were cut back, 2 bases at V and 8 bases at J, with 12 bases in the middle. The CDR3 consists of 13 residues. CDR1 is MNHEY and CDR2 is SVGAGI in the germline V gene.

The CDR3 coding sequence is TGTGCCTGGAGCGGTGGTAGGTTTCCAGGGACTGAAGCTTTCTTT. Its translation: CAWSGGRFPGTEAFF. The rearrangement links TRBV30 to TRBJ1-1; possibly TRBD1 for D (5 bases). Germline V gene lookup returns CDR1 GTSNPN and CDR2 SVGIG (reference sequence). This CDR3 contains 15 residues. Trimming took 3 bases from V and 5 from J, leaving 19 bases between them.

The rearrangement joins TRBV5-1 to TRBJ2-7, with a possible D match to TRBD1 (6 bases). CDR1 SGHRS and CDR2 YFSETQ come from the germline V gene. The CDR3 contains 14 residues. V was pared by 0 bases and J by 6 bases, with 13 bases between. CDR3 sequence: CASSLAGTPSEQYF. The CDR3 nucleotides are TGCGCCAGCAGCTTGGCTGGGACACCCAGCGAGCAGTACTTC.

The V call is TRBV28, the J call TRBJ2-2, with 11 bases aligning to TRBD1. This CDR3 contains 15 residues. The germline V gene encodes CDR1 MDHEN and CDR2 SYDVKM. V shed 7 bases, J shed 4 bases, and the junction held 5 bases outside the gene matches. CDR3 sequence reads: CASTGTGGVTGELFF. The CDR3 DNA reads as TGTGCCAGCACGGGGACAGGGGGGGTCACCGGGGAGCTGTTTTTT.

This clone came up once. J is TRBJ2-7 and V is TRBV6-2 or TRBV6-3; 7 bases match TRBD2. Trimming removed 5 bases from V and 3 bases from J; junction bases left unmatched: 13. Germline lookup yields CDR1 MNHEY and CDR2 SVGEGT. The CDR3 is made up of 16 amino acids. The CDR3 protein is CASSPPRDGRNYEQYF. CDR3 bases: TGTGCCAGCAGTCCGCCTCGTGACGGGAGGAACTACGAGCAGTACTTC.

The rearrangement uses TRBV19 and TRBJ1-1; D unclear. Germline-derived CDR1 and CDR2 are LNHDA and SQIVND (reference sequence). The V end was cut by 3 bases, the J end by 3 bases, with 11 bases between. The CDR3 contains 14 residues. CDR3 sequence (DNA): TGTGCCAGTAGTATCGGGATCGTTGACACTGAAGCTTTCTTT. This encodes CASSIGIVDTEAFF.

The chain couples TRBV10-2 to TRBJ1-1; D gene ambiguous. Trimming pared 2 bases from V and 2 bases from J, leaving 9 bases between. The CDR3 spans 14 residues. In germline, CDR1 is WSHSY, CDR2 SAAADI. CDR3 sequence (DNA): TGCGCCAGCAGTGAGGAGCCCCTTAACACTGAAGCTTTCTTT. Protein: CASSEEPLNTEAFF.

This rearrangement joins TRBV28 to TRBJ2-7; 10 bases are shared with TRBD2. Per germline, CDR1 MDHEN and CDR2 SYDVKM. J gave up 2 bases and V 3 bases, and 7 bases lay outside the gene matches. There are 16 residues in the CDR3. CDR3: CASSFLEREGTYEQYF. CDR3 DNA: TGTGCCAGCAGTTTTCTAGAGCGGGAGGGAACCTACGAGCAGTACTTC.

The CDR3 region has the DNA TGTGCCAGCAGTTTACGGGGTGGGACAGGGGCCAACGTCCTGACTTTC. Translation: CASSLRGGTGANVLTF. This rearrangement joins TRBV28 to TRBJ2-6; TRBD1 is a possible D gene (6 bases). V lost 2 bases, J lost 4 bases, and 12 bases lay in between. Germline V gene data show CDR1 as MDHEN and CDR2 as SYDVKM. The CDR3 contains 16 residues.

The chain joins TRBV3-1 (or the pseudogene TRBV3-2) to TRBJ1-2; 7 bases map to TRBD1. This CDR3 contains 18 residues. The germline V gene encodes CDR1 LGHDT and CDR2 YNNKEL (reference sequence). V gave up 3 bases and J gave up 3 bases; unmatched junction bases: 16. The DNA of the CDR3 is TGTGCCAGCAGCCACGTCGGGATAAAACAGGGGAACGACTATGGCTACACCTTC. It translates to CASSHVGIKQGNDYGYTF.

A remark on this clone: Within the sample, other DNA sequences also encode this same CDR3. V and J are TRBV30 and TRBJ1-1; TRBD1 is a possible D gene (5 bases). The CDR3 runs to 11 residues. Trimming cost V 5 bases and J 1 base, with 5 bases left between them. The germline CDR1 and CDR2 sequences are GTSNPN and SVGIG (reference sequence). The CDR3: CAWGGNTEAFF. The DNA of the CDR3 is TGTGCCTGGGGGGGGAACACTGAAGCTTTCTTT.